A single sample is the source of the 19 T cell receptor beta chains below, sequenced in a study of T cell responses to AZD1222 COVID-19 vaccine. The assay was immunoSEQ multiplex PCR, and TCRdb's table has in-frame clones only and misses some. The sample holds about 64,000 clones, 80% to 95% seen once. The starting material was peripheral blood, obtained 28 days after the second dose of the MenACWY control vaccine. Receptor source: an adult who received the MenACWY meningococcal vaccine as a control.

This rearrangement joins TRBV7-2 to TRBJ2-3; 8 bases line up with TRBD2. The CDR3 has 15 amino acids. Germline trimming cut 1 base from V and 2 bases from J; bases unmatched to any gene: 2. Per germline, CDR1 SGHTA and CDR2 FQGNSA. The CDR3 region is CASSLGREDTDTQYF. CDR3 nucleotides: TGTGCCAGCAGCTTAGGGCGGGAGGACACAGATACGCAGTATTTT.

The J gene is TRBJ1-2, the V gene TRBV28; D perhaps matches TRBD1 (6 bases). This CDR3 is built from 12 residues. V dropped 5 bases and J dropped 8 bases, with 12 bases sitting between them. Germline loops: CDR1 MDHEN, CDR2 SYDVKM. The CDR3 DNA is TGTGCCAGCAGTCTGGACAGCCTAGGCTACACCTTC. This sequence encodes CASSLDSLGYTF.

CDR3 sequence reads: CASSLGERFSPLHF. Written as DNA, the CDR3 is TGTGCCAGCAGCTTAGGGGAGAGATTTTCACCCCTCCACTTT. The chain recombines TRBV11-2 with TRBJ1-6; D unclear. The germline V gene encodes CDR1 SGHAT and CDR2 FQNNGV. With 1 base removed from V and 9 bases from J, the gap between germline ends came to 10 bases. CDR3 length equals 14 residues.

This clone is a singleton in its sample. This chain connects TRBV7-3 to TRBJ2-7; the D gene could be TRBD1 or TRBD2 (6 bases each). The germline gives CDR1 SGHTA, CDR2 FQGTGA. Trimming cost V 5 bases and J 4 bases, with 15 bases left between them. The CDR3 sequence is 14 residues long. In DNA form, the CDR3 reads TGTGCCAGCAGCCCCTTAGCGGACAGTTACGAGCAGTACTTC. Translation gives CASSPLADSYEQYF.

The gene calls are TRBV7-9 and TRBJ1-5; perhaps TRBD1 as D (5 bases). Per germline, CDR1 SEHNR and CDR2 FQNEAQ (reference sequence). The CDR3 runs to 13 residues. V lost 4 bases and J lost 6, with 10 bases in between. The CDR3 reads CASSSEGVQPQHF. The DNA of the CDR3 is TGTGCCAGCAGCTCGGAAGGGGTTCAGCCCCAGCATTTT.

The gene calls are TRBV9 and TRBJ2-5, with 7 bases identical to TRBD2. Germline V gives CDR1 SGDLS, CDR2 YYNGEE. V was clipped by 4 bases and J by 2 bases; unmatched bases: 5. The CDR3 contains 14 residues. The CDR3 spells CASSRAGDQETQYF. CDR3 coding DNA: TGTGCCAGCAGCAGGGCGGGAGATCAAGAGACCCAGTACTTC. Drawing the rest from reference TRBV9 and TRBJ2-5, the complete variable domain is DSGVTQTPKHLITATGQRVTLRCSPRSGDLSVYWYQQSLDQGLQFLIQYYNGEERAKGNILERFSAQQFPDLHSELNLSSLELGDSALYFCASSRAGDQETQYFGPGTRLLVL.

The chain has TRBV3-1 (or the pseudogene TRBV3-2) and TRBJ2-5, with TRBD1 matching 7 bases. After removal of 0 bases from V and 10 bases from J, the junction contained 8 bases not matched to a gene. Per germline, CDR1 LGHDT and CDR2 YNNKEL (reference sequence). The CDR3 is made up of 14 amino acids. CDR3 nucleotide sequence: TGTGCCAGCAGCCAAGAGGACAGGTTGGTAGACCAGTACTTC. This gives the protein CASSQEDRLVDQYF.

The rearrangement uses TRBV28 and TRBJ1-2; D gene unclear. The CDR3 has 15 residues. Germline V CDR1 and CDR2: MDHEN, SYDVKM. V lost 4 bases, J lost 0 bases, and 12 bases lay in between. CDR3 sequence: CASSSAVYPNYGYTF. The CDR3 DNA reads TGTGCCAGCAGTTCAGCAGTATATCCTAACTATGGCTACACCTTC.

The rearrangement uses TRBV7-9 and TRBJ2-1, with a possible D match to TRBD1 (6 bases). V dropped 1 base and J dropped 8 bases, with 18 bases sitting between them. The V gene's germline CDR1 is SEHNR and CDR2 FQNEAQ (reference sequence). The CDR3 covers 16 residues. CDR3 bases: TGTGCCAGCAGCTTAGATTCCGGGACATCATTGGATGAGCAGTTCTTC. This translates into CASSLDSGTSLDEQFF.

The V and J genes are TRBV14 and TRBJ1-3; TRBD1 matches 8 bases. Germline CDR1 is SGHDN and CDR2 is FVKESK. The CDR3 is 15 residues long. Unmatched junction bases numbered 6, after V lost 6 bases and J lost 2 bases. The CDR3 DNA reads as TGTGCCAGCAGTTCCCGGACAGGGACTGGAAACACCATATATTTT. It is translated as CASSSRTGTGNTIYF.

The chain carries TRBV10-3 and TRBJ2-5; D not resolved. The CDR3 runs to 12 residues. V lost 10 bases, J lost 0 bases, and 9 bases lay in between. CDR1 and CDR2 from the germline V gene are ENHRY and SYGVKD. This chain's CDR3 is CATRSHQETQYF. CDR3 sequence (DNA): TGTGCCACAAGGTCTCACCAAGAGACCCAGTACTTC.

This clone was seen more than once but under ten times. The chain is built from TRBV7-9 and TRBJ1-3; D is ambiguous. V lost 2 bases and J lost 0, with 14 bases in between. Germline loops: CDR1 SEHNR, CDR2 FQNEAQ (reference sequence). This CDR3 region has 17 residues. This CDR3 is CASSLTNIQSSGNTIYF. As DNA, the CDR3 is TGTGCCAGCAGCTTAACGAATATCCAGAGCTCTGGAAACACCATATATTTT.

This chain links TRBV7-9 with TRBJ2-2; D is undetermined. Looked up from germline, CDR1 is SEHNR and CDR2 is FQNEAQ (reference sequence). The CDR3 has 15 amino acids. The germline V and J ends were trimmed by 1 base and 0 bases, with 6 bases remaining between them. In DNA form, the CDR3 reads TGTGCCAGCAGCTTAGGAGTAGCGAACACCGGGGAGCTGTTTTTT. It yields the protein CASSLGVANTGELFF.

This clone has just one count. The chain uses TRBV5-1 and TRBJ2-7; TRBD1 matches at 8 bases. J gave up 5 bases and V 0 bases, and 4 bases lay outside the gene matches. The V gene's germline CDR1 is SGHRS and CDR2 YFSETQ. The CDR3 is 14 amino acids. The CDR3 DNA sequence: TGCGCCAGCAGCTTGGGACAGGGGCCTGACGAGCAGTACTTC. Its translation: CASSLGQGPDEQYF.

The V call is TRBV30, the J call TRBJ1-1; D uncertain. Germline values: CDR1 GTSNPN, CDR2 SVGIG (reference sequence). With 3 bases removed from V and 4 bases from J, the gap between germline ends came to 6 bases. The CDR3 has 11 amino acids. CDR3 nucleotide sequence: TGTGCCTGGAGGTCAGGCACTGAAGCTTTCTTT. Its translation is CAWRSGTEAFF. The complete variable domain, with remaining parts taken from reference TRBV30 and TRBJ1-1, reads SQTIHQWPATLVQPVGSPLSLECTVEGTSNPNLYWYRQAAGRGLQLLFYSVGIGQISSEVPQNLSASRPQDRQFILSSKKLLLSDSGFYLCAWRSGTEAFFGQGTRLTVV.

J is TRBJ2-7 and V is TRBV13; unclear D gene. CDR3 length equals 16 residues. V was trimmed by 2 bases and J by 10 bases, leaving 24 bases between them. Germline lookup yields CDR1 PRHDT and CDR2 FYEKMQ (reference sequence). CDR3 coding DNA: TGTGCCAGCAGCTTAACCTATGGCTATCGGGTGACGGATCAGTACTTC. Amino acid sequence: CASSLTYGYRVTDQYF.

The gene calls are TRBV20-1 and TRBJ1-4; no clear D. This CDR3 has 11 residues. With 8 bases removed from V and 11 bases from J, the gap between germline ends came to 15 bases. Germline V gene lookup returns CDR1 DFQATT and CDR2 SNEGSKA (reference sequence). In nucleotides, the CDR3 is TGCAGTCCCCTGCGAGGGTTGAAACTGTTTTTT. As protein: CSPLRGLKLFF.

This sequence joins TRBV5-4 and TRBJ2-5; 8 nucleotides line up with TRBD2. The CDR3 runs 15 residues. Per germline, CDR1 SGHNT and CDR2 YYREEE (reference sequence). V dropped 1 base and J dropped 4; count of bases not matched to a gene: 6. The CDR3 loop is CASSLSGGPIETQYF. For the CDR3, the DNA is TGTGCCAGCAGCTTGTCGGGAGGGCCGATAGAGACCCAGTACTTC.

The chain joins TRBV27 to TRBJ2-1; 8 positions agree with TRBD2. Germline loops: CDR1 MNHEY, CDR2 SMNVEV (reference sequence). V trimming: 8 bases; J trimming: 8 bases; junction bases outside the gene matches: 11. The CDR3 has 14 residues. Here the CDR3 DNA reads TGTGCCAGCGGTCTTCGGGGGGGCGGGGATGAGCAGTTCTTC. Amino acid sequence: CASGLRGGGDEQFF.